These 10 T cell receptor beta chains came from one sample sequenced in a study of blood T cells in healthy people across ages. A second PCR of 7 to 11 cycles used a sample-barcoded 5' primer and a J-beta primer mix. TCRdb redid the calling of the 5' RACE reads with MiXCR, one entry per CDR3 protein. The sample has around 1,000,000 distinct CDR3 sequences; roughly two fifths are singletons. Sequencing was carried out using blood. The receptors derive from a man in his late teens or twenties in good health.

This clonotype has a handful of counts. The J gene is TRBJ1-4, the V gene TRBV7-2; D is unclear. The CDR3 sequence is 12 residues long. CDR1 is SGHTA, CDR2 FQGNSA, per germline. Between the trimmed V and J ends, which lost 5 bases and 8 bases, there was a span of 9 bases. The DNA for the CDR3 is TGTGCCAGCAGCCTACCGTTGGAAAAACTGTTTTTT. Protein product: CASSLPLEKLFF.

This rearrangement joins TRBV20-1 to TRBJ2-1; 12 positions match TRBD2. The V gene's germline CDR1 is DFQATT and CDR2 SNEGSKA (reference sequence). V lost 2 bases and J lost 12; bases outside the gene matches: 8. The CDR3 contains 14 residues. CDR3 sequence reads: CSARYTSGGFVQFF. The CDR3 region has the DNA TGCAGTGCTAGATACACTAGCGGGGGGTTCGTGCAGTTCTTC.

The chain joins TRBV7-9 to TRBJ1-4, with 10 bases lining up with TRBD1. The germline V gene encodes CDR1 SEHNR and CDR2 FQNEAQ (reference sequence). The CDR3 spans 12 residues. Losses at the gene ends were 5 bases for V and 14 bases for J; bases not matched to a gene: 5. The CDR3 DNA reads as TGTGCCAGCAGCCAAGAGGACAGGGGGCTGTTTTTT. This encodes CASSQEDRGLFF.

The CDR3 here is CASSSSTRASSYEQFF. The CDR3 nucleotides read TGTGCCAGCAGCTCCTCTACCCGTGCGTCCTCCTACGAGCAGTTCTTC. V is TRBV11-2 and J is TRBJ2-1; no reliable D call. From germline, CDR1 is SGHAT and CDR2 FQNNGV. This CDR3 contains 16 residues. Deletions cut 4 bases from V and 10 bases from J, with 23 bases between. Together with reference TRBV11-2 and TRBJ2-1, the CDR3 gives the full variable domain: EAGVAQSPRYKIIEKRQSVAFWCNPISGHATLYWYQQILGQGPKLLIQFQNNGVVDDSQLPKDRFSAERLKGVDSTLKIQPAKLEDSAVYLCASSSSTRASSYEQFFGPGTRLTVL.

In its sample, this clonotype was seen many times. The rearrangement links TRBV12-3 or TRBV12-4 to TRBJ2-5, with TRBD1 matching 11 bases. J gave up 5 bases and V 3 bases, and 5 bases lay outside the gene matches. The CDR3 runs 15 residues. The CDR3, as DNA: TGTGCCAGCAGTTTGGGACAGGGGGTTTCGGAGACCCAGTACTTC. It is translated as CASSLGQGVSETQYF.

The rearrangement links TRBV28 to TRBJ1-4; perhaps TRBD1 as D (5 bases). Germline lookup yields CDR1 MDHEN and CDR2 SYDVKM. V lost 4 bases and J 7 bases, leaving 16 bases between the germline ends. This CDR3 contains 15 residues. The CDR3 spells CASSSPGGSGEKLFF. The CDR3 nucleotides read TGTGCCAGCAGTTCCCCCGGGGGGTCGGGTGAAAAACTGTTTTTT.

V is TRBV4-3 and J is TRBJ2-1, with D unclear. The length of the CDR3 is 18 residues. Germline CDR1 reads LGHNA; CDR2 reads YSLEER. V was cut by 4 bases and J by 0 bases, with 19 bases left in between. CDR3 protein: CASSRDLGLLSSYNEQFF. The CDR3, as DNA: TGCGCCAGCAGCCGCGACCTAGGGCTCCTGAGCTCCTACAATGAGCAGTTCTTC.

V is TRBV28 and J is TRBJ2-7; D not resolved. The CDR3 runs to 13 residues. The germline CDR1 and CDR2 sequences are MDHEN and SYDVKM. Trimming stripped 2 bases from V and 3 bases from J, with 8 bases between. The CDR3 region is CASSLRQFYEQYF. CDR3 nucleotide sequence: TGTGCCAGCAGTTTACGGCAGTTCTACGAGCAGTACTTC.

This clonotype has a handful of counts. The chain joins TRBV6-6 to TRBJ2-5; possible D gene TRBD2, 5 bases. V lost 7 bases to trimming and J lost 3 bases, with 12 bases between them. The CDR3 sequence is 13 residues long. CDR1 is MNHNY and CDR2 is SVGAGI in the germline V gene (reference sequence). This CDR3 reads CASTRGREETQYF. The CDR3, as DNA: TGTGCCAGCACCCGGGGTCGTGAAGAGACCCAGTACTTC.

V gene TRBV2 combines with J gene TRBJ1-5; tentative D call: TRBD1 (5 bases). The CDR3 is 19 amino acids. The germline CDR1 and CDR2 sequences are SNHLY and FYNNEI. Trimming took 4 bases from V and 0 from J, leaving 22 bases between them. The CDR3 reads CASSVILLRQTYSNQPQHF. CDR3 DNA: TGTGCCAGCAGTGTAATCCTCTTAAGACAGACCTATAGCAATCAGCCCCAGCATTTT.